The 29 T cell receptor beta chains given below trace back to one sample, sequenced in a study of blood T cell repertoires in COVID-19. Data came from immunoSEQ multiplex PCR; TCRdb stores just in-frame clones and leaves some out. The table has roughly 250,000 clones, over 75% seen once; the top ten hold less than 10%. Sequencing was carried out using peripheral blood. The receptors were gathered from a human donor in a cohort sampled during active COVID-19.

This clone was seen only once. J is TRBJ2-3 and V is TRBV6-2 or TRBV6-3, with 9 nucleotides matching TRBD2. Germline CDR1 is MNHEY and CDR2 is SVGEGT. The CDR3 is made up of 15 amino acids. V shed 2 bases and J 7 bases; nucleotides not matched to a gene: 7. The CDR3 DNA reads TGTGCCAGCAGTTACACTAGCGGGCTTGAAAATACGCAGTATTTT. Translated, it gives CASSYTSGLENTQYF.

The DNA of the CDR3 is TGCGCCAGCAGCCAAGAACTTGGACTAGCGGGCAACCTAGCCAAAAACATTCAGTACTTC. This encodes CASSQELGLAGNLAKNIQYF. This chain connects TRBV4-3 to TRBJ2-4; 11 bases are shared with TRBD2. This CDR3 contains 20 residues. The germline gives CDR1 LGHNA, CDR2 YSLEER. With 0 bases clipped from V and 0 bases from J, the junction kept 10 bases outside the gene matches.

The chain joins TRBV11-1 to TRBJ2-2; 9 bases match TRBD2. The CDR3 runs 16 residues. The J segment lost 5 bases and the V segment lost 3 bases, leaving 7 bases of the junction unmatched. Germline V lookup: CDR1 SGHAT, CDR2 FQDESV (reference sequence). The CDR3 sequence: CASSFPTAGGTGELFF. The CDR3, as DNA: TGTGCCAGCAGCTTCCCTACAGCGGGGGGAACCGGGGAGCTGTTTTTT.

The chain is built from TRBV28 and TRBJ1-1; tentative D call: TRBD1 (5 bases). The CDR3 length is 14 residues. Germline assignment: CDR1 MDHEN and CDR2 SYDVKM. V was shortened by 2 bases and J by 1 base, with 8 bases between the two germline ends. The CDR3 loop reads CASSLAGKNTEAFF. The CDR3 DNA follows: TGTGCCAGCAGTTTAGCAGGGAAGAACACTGAAGCTTTCTTT.

V gene TRBV3-1 (or the pseudogene TRBV3-2) combines with J gene TRBJ2-3; 13 bases align to TRBD2. Per germline, CDR1 LGHDT and CDR2 YNNKEL (reference sequence). The V gene end was trimmed by 0 bases and the J gene end by 0 bases; junction bases not matched to a gene: 12. This CDR3 spans 21 amino acids. CDR3 loop: CASSQDVRTSGSFTSTDTQYF. The CDR3 DNA reads as TGTGCCAGCAGCCAAGATGTGCGGACTAGCGGGAGCTTTACTAGCACAGATACGCAGTATTTT.

This clone showed up just a few times. J is TRBJ1-6 and V is TRBV6-2 or TRBV6-3; 7 bases line up with TRBD1. The V gene's germline CDR1 is MNHEY and CDR2 SVGEGT. The CDR3 spans 17 residues. Unmatched junction bases numbered 15, after V lost 6 bases and J lost 7 bases. CDR3 nucleotides: TGTGCCAGCAGCGTTACCCACCTGGGACAGTTCAATTCACCCCTCCACTTT. It encodes CASSVTHLGQFNSPLHF.

The V gene is TRBV6-5, the J gene TRBJ1-2, with 10 bases that match TRBD1. J lost 2 bases, V lost 6 bases, and 6 bases had no gene match. The germline CDR1 and CDR2 sequences are MNHEY and SVGAGI. The length of the CDR3 is 15 residues. The CDR3 spells CASRTGGGGNYGYTF. In DNA form, the CDR3 reads TGTGCCAGCAGGACAGGGGGCGGAGGGAACTATGGCTACACCTTC.

The chain uses TRBV3-1 (or the pseudogene TRBV3-2) and TRBJ1-3; D uncertain. V lost 8 bases to trimming and J lost 0 bases, with 11 bases between them. CDR1 is LGHDT, CDR2 YNNKEL, per germline (reference sequence). The CDR3 has 14 amino acids. This CDR3 reads CASSFGLSGNTIYF. The CDR3 DNA is TGTGCCAGCTCATTTGGCCTCTCTGGAAACACCATATATTTT.

The chain joins TRBV27 to TRBJ2-1; 8 nucleotides agree with TRBD2. There are 17 residues in the CDR3. The V and J ends lost 5 bases and 10 bases, in that order; junction bases with no gene match: 19. Germline loops: CDR1 MNHEY, CDR2 SMNVEV (reference sequence). The CDR3, as DNA: TGTGCCAGCAGTCCCCTTCTCCGGACTAGCTTTGTGGCGGAGCAGTTCTTC. Its protein product is CASSPLLRTSFVAEQFF.

The chain carries TRBV19 and TRBJ1-5; 7 positions agree with TRBD1. Germline V CDR1 and CDR2: LNHDA, SQIVND (reference sequence). This CDR3 spans 15 amino acids. V shed 1 base, J shed 4 bases, and the junction held 4 bases outside the gene matches. The CDR3 region is CASSIARGKNQPQHF. DNA for the CDR3: TGTGCCAGTAGTATAGCCAGGGGGAAAAATCAGCCCCAGCATTTT.

The rearrangement links TRBV27 to TRBJ2-7, with 9 bases that match TRBD1. Germline V lookup: CDR1 MNHEY, CDR2 SMNVEV (reference sequence). V lost 4 bases, J lost 3 bases, and 4 bases stayed unmatched. The CDR3 is 14 residues long. CDR3 loop: CASSSYRGLYEQYF. CDR3 DNA: TGTGCCAGCAGTTCATACAGGGGGCTCTACGAGCAGTACTTC.

The chain has TRBV15 and TRBJ2-5; 14 bases fit TRBD2. Losses at the gene ends were 3 bases for V and 4 bases for J; bases not matched to a gene: 1. The length of the CDR3 is 15 residues. Germline CDR1 reads LNHNV; CDR2 reads YYDKDF (reference sequence). The CDR3 reads CATSSGLAGGETQYF. The CDR3 DNA reads TGTGCCACCAGCAGCGGACTAGCGGGAGGAGAGACCCAGTACTTC.

CDR3 bases: TGTGCCACCAGCAGAGATCGTCATTTACAGGGGGCGCGTGGCACTGAAGCTTTCTTT. Translated: CATSRDRHLQGARGTEAFF. The rearrangement links TRBV15 to TRBJ1-1, with 9 positions matching TRBD1. With 0 bases clipped from V and 4 bases from J, the junction kept 15 bases outside the gene matches. CDR1 and CDR2 from the germline V gene are LNHNV and YYDKDF (reference sequence). This CDR3 contains 19 residues.

J is TRBJ1-2 and V is TRBV9; D gene unclear. The CDR3 sequence is 12 residues long. Trimming pared 3 bases from V and 7 bases from J, leaving 10 bases between. The germline V gene encodes CDR1 SGDLS and CDR2 YYNGEE. The CDR3 region has the DNA TGTGCCAGCAGCGCCGTCCGGGGTGGCTACACCTTC. Translation: CASSAVRGGYTF.

The gene calls are TRBV5-5 and TRBJ1-1, with D perhaps TRBD1 (6 bases). Germline CDR1 and CDR2: SGHKS and YYEKEE (reference sequence). This CDR3 is 14 amino acids long. Trimming shortened V by 6 bases and J by 1 base, and 13 bases separated the two germline ends. The CDR3 loop is CASKGGFGNTEAFF. The CDR3 nucleotides read TGTGCCAGCAAGGGGGGGTTTGGGAACACTGAAGCTTTCTTT.

The V and J genes are TRBV5-5 and TRBJ2-1; TRBD2 aligns across 8 bases. CDR1 SGHKS and CDR2 YYEKEE come from the germline V gene (reference sequence). Trimming cost V 0 bases and J 4 bases; bases outside gene matches: 9. CDR3 length equals 17 residues. This CDR3 is CASSLGGSGGGYNEQFF. The CDR3, as DNA: TGTGCCAGCAGCTTGGGTGGAAGCGGGGGAGGGTACAATGAGCAGTTCTTC. The full variable domain, completed using reference TRBV5-5 and TRBJ2-1, is DAGVTQSPTHLIKTRGQQVTLRCSPISGHKSVSWYQQVLGQGPQFIFQYYEKEERGRGNFPDRFSARQFPNYSSELNVNALLLGDSALYLCASSLGGSGGGYNEQFFGPGTRLTVL.

The CDR3 protein is CASRTLQGPQYF. As DNA, the CDR3 is TGTGCCAGCAGAACACTACAGGGTCCGCAGTACTTC. The J gene is TRBJ2-7, the V gene TRBV28; weak D call: TRBD1 (6 bases). Germline loops: CDR1 MDHEN, CDR2 SYDVKM. The CDR3 covers 12 residues. The germline V and J ends were trimmed by 6 bases and 9 bases, with 15 bases remaining between them. Filled out from reference TRBV28 and TRBJ2-7, the complete variable domain reads DVKVTQSSRYLVKRTGEKVFLECVQDMDHENMFWYRQDPGLGLRLIYFSYDVKMKEKGDIPEGYSVSREKKERFSLILESASTNQTSMYLCASRTLQGPQYFGPGTRLTVT.

This chain joins TRBV7-8 and TRBJ2-7, with a possible D match to TRBD1 (5 bases). The CDR3 has 14 amino acids. Germline assignment: CDR1 SGHVS and CDR2 FQNEAQ. Trimming cost V 5 bases and J 3 bases, with 14 bases left between them. The CDR3 nucleotides are TGTGCCAGCAGCCAAGGGGAATCCTTCTACGAGCAGTACTTC. Translated, it gives CASSQGESFYEQYF.

The chain recombines TRBV5-6 with TRBJ2-2; D is undetermined. The CDR3 spans 13 residues. Germline CDR1 reads SGHDT; CDR2 reads YYEEEE. Trimming removed 2 bases from V and 9 bases from J, with 11 bases in between. The CDR3 loop reads CASSLQFSRELFF. In DNA form, the CDR3 reads TGTGCCAGCAGCTTACAGTTTTCCCGGGAGCTGTTTTTT.

This chain links TRBV18 with TRBJ1-1; tentatively, D is TRBD1 (6 bases). This CDR3 region has 14 residues. The V and J ends lost 2 bases and 5 bases respectively, with 12 bases between them. Germline loops: CDR1 KGHSH, CDR2 LQKENI. The CDR3: CASSPTQGRTEAFF. CDR3 coding DNA: TGTGCCAGCTCACCAACACAGGGAAGGACTGAAGCTTTCTTT.

This clone occurred a few times. V and J are TRBV19 and TRBJ1-2; D is unresolved. From germline, CDR1 is LNHDA and CDR2 SQIVND (reference sequence). V was shortened by 9 bases and J by 5 bases, with 19 bases between the two germline ends. The CDR3 consists of 14 residues. The CDR3: CASHPSRGIYGYTF. CDR3 nucleotides: TGTGCCAGCCACCCTTCCCGGGGTATTTATGGCTACACCTTC.

V gene TRBV11-2 combines with J gene TRBJ1-2; D perhaps matches TRBD1 (5 bases). The germline gives CDR1 SGHAT, CDR2 FQNNGV. The CDR3 totals 14 residues. Trimming took off 5 bases at V and 4 bases at J, with 14 bases between the two ends. CDR3 residues: CASSLQTGVYGYTF. The CDR3 DNA sequence: TGTGCCAGCAGCCTCCAGACGGGGGTCTATGGCTACACCTTC.

The count of this clone is one. This chain uses TRBV12-3 or TRBV12-4 with TRBJ2-1; D is ambiguous. Between the trimmed V and J ends, which lost 7 bases and 3 bases, there was a span of 10 bases. The CDR3 spans 13 residues. The CDR3 coding sequence is TGTGCCAGCACCATCAAACTCTACAATGAGCAGTTCTTC. It is translated as CASTIKLYNEQFF.

This clone has just one count. The J gene is TRBJ2-7, the V gene TRBV6-2 or TRBV6-3, with 8 bases that match TRBD2. Germline lookup yields CDR1 MNHEY and CDR2 SVGEGT. J was trimmed by 5 bases and V by 4 bases; bases with no gene match: 13. CDR3 length: 16 residues. The CDR3 bases are TGTGCCAGCAGTTCCCACGTAGGGAGCGGGAGCAACGAGCAGTACTTC. It yields the protein CASSSHVGSGSNEQYF.

J is TRBJ2-7 and V is TRBV11-2, with no clear D. The CDR3 has 16 residues. Germline V gene sequence: CDR1 SGHAT, CDR2 FQNNGV. V was clipped by 3 bases and J by 0 bases, with 15 bases between them. CDR3 in DNA: TGTGCCAGCAGCTTCGACATGAACAGCCGCTCCTACGAGCAGTACTTC. This codes for CASSFDMNSRSYEQYF.

CDR3 sequence (DNA): TGTGCCAGCAGCTTAGACGTCCGGGTTCACTCTGGGGCCAACGTCCTGACTTTC. Translating gives CASSLDVRVHSGANVLTF. The chain joins TRBV7-9 to TRBJ2-6; D is unclear. Between the trimmed V and J ends, which lost 1 base and 0 bases, there was a span of 13 bases. CDR3 length equals 18 residues. Germline lookup yields CDR1 SEHNR and CDR2 FQNEAQ (reference sequence). The whole variable domain, remainder taken from reference TRBV7-9 and TRBJ2-6, is DTGVSQNPRHKITKRGQNVTFRCDPISEHNRLYWYRQTLGQGPEFLTYFQNEAQLEKSRLLSDRFSAERPKGSFSTLEIQRTEQGDSAMYLCASSLDVRVHSGANVLTFGAGSRLTVL.

This clone was counted a few times. At one of its ends the junction is not consistent with the germline gene, which may arise from a read error. The rearrangement links TRBV10-2 to TRBJ2-1; the D is unclear. This CDR3 is 13 amino acids long. Per germline, CDR1 WSHSY and CDR2 SAAADI. DNA of the CDR3: TGCGCCACCTCCCGGAGCTCCTACATTGAGCAGTTCTTC. Its translation is CATSRSSYIEQFF.

V and J are TRBV19 and TRBJ2-4, with 10 bases that match TRBD1. CDR3 length equals 15 residues. J lost 4 bases, V lost 6 bases, and 6 bases had no gene match. Germline assignment: CDR1 LNHDA and CDR2 SQIVND (reference sequence). The CDR3: CASSQRGQGKNIQYF. For the CDR3, the DNA is TGTGCCAGTAGCCAGCGGGGACAGGGGAAAAACATTCAGTACTTC.

Only one count was recorded for this clone. The CDR3 loop is CASSLLAGVYNEQFF. CDR3 bases: TGTGCCAGCAGTCTACTAGCGGGGGTATACAATGAGCAGTTCTTC. V gene TRBV27 combines with J gene TRBJ2-1; TRBD2 agrees at 11 bases. This CDR3 has 15 residues. CDR1 is MNHEY and CDR2 is SMNVEV in the germline V gene (reference sequence). The ends lost 5 bases at V and 4 bases at J; junction bases unmatched: 4.